The entry below gives a single T cell receptor beta chain sequence along with its context. The repertoire was sequenced with immunoSEQ multiplex PCR; TCRdb's copy has only in-frame clones and lacks some. The sample contains tens of thousands of clones, over 90% of which appear only once. The sample belongs to a study of T cell changes during pregnancy in multiple sclerosis. With 5 bases removed from V and 10 bases from J, the gap between germline ends came to 15 bases. The CDR3 loop spans 13 amino acids. The V gene's germline CDR1 is SGHTA and CDR2 FQGTGA. This receptor was taken from a female donor in good health, enrolled as a control in a pregnancy study. J is TRBJ2-1 and V is TRBV7-3; a possible D gene is TRBD2 (5 bases). The specimen comprised CD4+ T cells from peripheral blood mononuclear cells, sampled in the third trimester of pregnancy. CDR3 DNA: TGTGCCAGCAGCGAGACCCTCCCGGGGGAGCAGTTCTTC. The encoded protein is CASSETLPGEQFF.